The 21 T cell receptor beta chains below come from one sample, sequenced in a study of tumor and adjacent non-tumor tissue in lung cancer (dated by TCRdb to the late 2010s). The library was obtained by multiplex PCR. The sequencer was an Illumina HiSeq 2500. TCRbeta libraries were constructed through three rounds of nested PCR with primers (Table S4) according to protocols adapted from ARM-PCR. TCRdb itself trimmed the public reads at Q25 with fastp, ran MiXCR and retained productive beta chains. Rows with a matching CDR3 protein are joined into one entry that keeps the most common DNA and genes. The sample profile shows around 39,000 distinct CDR3 sequences; more than 50% of them were found once. The ten largest clonotypes hold about 50% of the sample. RNA was isolated from bulk unsorted tissue, and RNA quality was assessed with a NanoDrop ND-1000 and an Agilent 2100. The normal lung samples consisted of distant non-tumor tissue collected more than 3 cm from the tumor edge.

The sample consisted of distant non-tumor lung tissue. The origin of the receptors is a man aged 50-60 years with non-small cell lung cancer.

This clonotype was seen ten or more times. V and J are TRBV6-5 and TRBJ1-6, with D possibly being TRBD1 (6 bases). CDR3 size: 14 residues. V was cut by 2 bases and J by 7 bases, with 9 bases left in between. The germline V gene has CDR1 MNHEY and CDR2 SVGAGI. The CDR3 DNA sequence: TGTGCCAGCAGTTACGGGGGGGCAAATTCACCCCTCCACTTT. It codes for CASSYGGANSPLHF.

Comments on this clonotype: The junction does not match germline at one end; this may be a read error. The chain recombines TRBV10-3 with TRBJ1-1; D call uncertain. Germline V gene sequence: CDR1 ENHRY, CDR2 SYGVKD. The length of the CDR3 is 13 residues. The CDR3 sequence: CDISEIENTETFF. The CDR3 nucleotides read TGTGACATCAGTGAAATAGAGAACACTGAGACTTTCTTT.

This chain links TRBV29-1 with TRBJ2-3; 9 bases map to TRBD1. With V trimmed by 7 bases and J by 11 bases, 13 bases remained unmatched. Per the germline V gene, CDR1 is SQVTM and CDR2 is ANQGSEA. CDR3 size: 13 residues. CDR3 coding DNA: TGCAGCGCTACAGGGGGCCGCACAGGTATGCAGTATTTT. Its protein product is CSATGGRTGMQYF.

This chain joins TRBV10-3 and TRBJ1-5; D may be TRBD1 (6 bases). Deletions cut 9 bases from V and 0 bases from J, with 18 bases between. Germline assignment: CDR1 ENHRY and CDR2 SYGVKD. CDR3 size: 16 residues. For the CDR3, the DNA is TGTGCCATTTACACCCGGGGGGCGGATAGCAATCAGCCCCAGCATTTT. Its translation: CAIYTRGADSNQPQHF.

This clonotype was recorded a few times. The chain employs TRBV5-1 and TRBJ1-1; D not certain. This CDR3 contains 14 residues. Germline lookup yields CDR1 SGHRS and CDR2 YFSETQ. Trimming pared 5 bases from V and 0 bases from J, leaving 11 bases between. The CDR3 protein is CASSVGSLNTEAFF. Written as DNA, the CDR3 is TGCGCCAGCAGTGTGGGGTCGTTGAACACTGAAGCTTTCTTT.

Of note for this clonotype: Since no conserved phenylalanine or tryptophan closes the CDR3, a read error is the likely cause. This sequence joins TRBV7-8 and TRBJ2-1; either TRBD1 or TRBD2 may fit D (6 bases each). The CDR3 is made up of 16 amino acids. The V gene's germline CDR1 is SGHVS and CDR2 FQNEAQ. The CDR3 sequence: CASSPDGGDTYNVQFL. The CDR3 DNA reads TGTGCCAGCAGCCCCGATGGCGGGGACACCTACAATGTGCAGTTCCTC.

About this clonotype: A much larger clonotype is one base distant, so this may be a read error. This chain uses TRBV28 with TRBJ2-1; no clear D gene. This CDR3 spans 15 amino acids. Germline V lookup: CDR1 MDHEN, CDR2 SYDVKM. CDR3 sequence (DNA): TGTGCCAGCAGTTTTAGACCGTACCCTGGCAATGACCAGTTCTTC. Protein sequence: CASSFRPYPGNDQFF.

For this clonotype: Relative to the germline gene, one junction end is altered; a read error may explain this. For the CDR3, the DNA is TGTACCAGCAGCGTAGGTGGGGGGCCTAGTGAGCAGTTCTTC. Translation: CTSSVGGGPSEQFF. V is TRBV9 and J is TRBJ2-1; either TRBD1 or TRBD2 may fit D (6 bases each). Germline loops: CDR1 SGDLS, CDR2 YYNGEE. CDR3 size: 14 residues.

This clonotype was counted at least ten times. The CDR3: CASTMGRQETQYF. The CDR3 region has the DNA TGTGCCAGCACCATGGGACGGCAAGAGACCCAGTACTTC. This chain uses TRBV13 with TRBJ2-5; D may match TRBD1 or TRBD2 (5 bases each). Germline values: CDR1 PRHDT, CDR2 FYEKMQ (reference sequence). Trimming left V 7 bases short and J 2 bases short, with 11 bases between. The CDR3 contains 13 residues. The full variable domain, its missing parts supplied by reference TRBV13 and TRBJ2-5, is AAGVIQSPRHLIKEKRETATLKCYPIPRHDTVYWYQQGPGQDPQFLISFYEKMQSDKGSIPDRFSAQQFSDYHSELNMSSLELGDSALYFCASTMGRQETQYFGPGTRLLVL.

Notes on this clonotype: One junction end disagrees with the germline gene, perhaps due to a read error. The rearrangement joins TRBV28 to TRBJ2-6; the D gene is possibly TRBD1 (6 bases). The length of the CDR3 is 14 residues. The germline gives CDR1 MDHEN, CDR2 SYDVKM. The DNA for the CDR3 is TGTGTCAGCAGAGACAGGTCTGGGGCCAACGTCCTCACTTTC. Residues: CVSRDRSGANVLTF.

The rearrangement joins TRBV5-6 to TRBJ2-7; D is ambiguous. The CDR3 spans 14 residues. Germline CDR1 and CDR2: SGHDT and YYEEEE. V lost 1 base and J lost 0, with 8 bases in between. The CDR3 DNA follows: TGTGCCAGCAGCTTGTCCATCAGCTCCTACGAGCAGTACTTC. It translates to CASSLSISSYEQYF.

In this sample, this clonotype turned up many times. This chain uses TRBV6-5 with TRBJ2-1, with 8 nucleotides matching TRBD2. Germline trimming cut 6 bases from V and 2 bases from J; bases unmatched to any gene: 6. CDR3 length equals 15 residues. Per germline, CDR1 MNHEY and CDR2 SVGAGI. CDR3 region: CASRSSGLTYNEQFF. The DNA of the CDR3 is TGTGCCAGCAGATCTAGCGGGTTGACCTACAATGAGCAGTTCTTC.

A remark on this clonotype: No conserved phenylalanine or tryptophan ends this CDR3, so it is likely a read error. The rearrangement uses TRBV29-1 and TRBJ2-7, with 10 bases lining up with TRBD1. The V and J ends lost 6 bases and 3 bases, in that order; junction bases with no gene match: 5. This CDR3 has 13 residues. Germline CDR1 and CDR2: SQVTM and ANQGSEA. The CDR3: CSVTGTGDYEQYS. CDR3 coding DNA: TGCAGCGTCACCGGGACAGGGGACTACGAGCAGTACTCA.

This clonotype was observed a few times. This may stem from a read error, because a much larger clone lies one nucleotide away. V gene TRBV29-1 combines with J gene TRBJ2-7, with 9 bases matching TRBD2. The length of the CDR3 is 16 residues. The germline gives CDR1 SQVTM, CDR2 ANQGSEA. CDR3 loop: CGVEDVGSGSSYEQYF. The DNA for the CDR3 is TGCGGCGTTGAAGATGTCGGTAGCGGGAGCTCCTACGAGCAGTACTTC.

Concerning this clonotype: Since a much larger clone is just one base distant, this may be a read error. V and J are TRBV6-5 and TRBJ1-3, with D possibly TRBD1 on 6 matching bases. Trimming removed 10 bases from V and 3 bases from J, with 22 bases in between. The CDR3 runs to 16 residues. CDR1 and CDR2 (germline): MNHEY, SVGAGI. The CDR3 DNA reads TGTGCCACCAGGGTTCCGGGACAAAGCTTTGGAAACACCATATATTTT. Residues: CATRVPGQSFGNTIYF.

On this clonotype itself: A much larger clone lies a single base off, so this may be a read error. This chain links TRBV5-4 with TRBJ1-2; a possible D gene is TRBD1 (6 bases). Trimming removed 2 bases from V and 8 bases from J, with 13 bases in between. CDR3 length: 13 residues. Germline V CDR1 and CDR2: SGHNT, YYREEE (reference sequence). The CDR3 spells CASSFRGAVGYTF. CDR3 in DNA: TGTGCCAGCAGCTTTAGGGGGGCCGTGGGCTACACCTTC. The entire variable domain, with the rest obtained from reference TRBV5-4 and TRBJ1-2, is as follows: ETGVTQSPTHLIKTRGQQVTLRCSSQSGHNTVSWYQQALGQGPQFIFQYYREEENGRGNFPPRFSGLQFPNYSSELNVNALELDDSALYLCASSFRGAVGYTFGSGTRLTVV.

The V gene is TRBV5-6, the J gene TRBJ2-1; D perhaps matches TRBD1 (6 bases). Trimming took 3 bases from V and 2 from J, leaving 21 bases between them. CDR3 size: 18 residues. Germline CDR1 reads SGHDT; CDR2 reads YYEEEE. CDR3 protein: CASSWTRGSITPYNEQFF. CDR3 bases: TGTGCCAGCAGCTGGACCAGGGGCAGCATCACCCCCTACAATGAGCAGTTCTTC.

About this clonotype itself: This may come from a read error, since a much larger clone is one base off. The chain carries TRBV5-8 and TRBJ1-4; 8 bases align to TRBD1. Germline V gene sequence: CDR1 SGHTS, CDR2 YDEGEE. CDR3 length: 16 residues. Unmatched junction bases numbered 13, after V lost 4 bases and J lost 8 bases. The CDR3 DNA reads as TGTGCCAGCAGCCCTTTTAAAAGGACAGGGTCCGAAAAACTGTTTTTT. Translation: CASSPFKRTGSEKLFF.

In regard to this clonotype: A much bigger clone sits one base away, suggesting this may be a read error. The rearrangement joins TRBV12-3 or TRBV12-4 to TRBJ1-1; D unclear. The CDR3 is made up of 13 amino acids. Here the CDR3 reads CARSLEANTEAFF. The CDR3 DNA sequence: TGTGCCAGGAGTTTAGAGGCGAACACTGAAGCTTTCTTT.

This chain connects TRBV7-8 to TRBJ2-1; TRBD2 aligns across 8 bases. The V segment lost 7 bases and the J segment 2 bases; nucleotides outside the gene matches: 10. This CDR3 comprises 16 residues. Germline loops: CDR1 SGHVS, CDR2 FQNEAQ. CDR3 bases: TGTGCCAGCAACTTTTGGCGGGGGGCAACCTACAATGAGCAGTTCTTC. This sequence encodes CASNFWRGATYNEQFF.

Notes on this clonotype: This may arise from a read error, as a much more abundant clone is one base away. The V call is TRBV4-1, the J call TRBJ1-1; no definite D call. Looked up from germline, CDR1 is MGHRA and CDR2 is YSYEKL. The CDR3 is 15 amino acids. In nucleotides, the CDR3 is TGCACCAGCAGCCAAGATGGTAGAGTCGGGTCTGAAGCTTTCTTT. Protein product: CTSSQDGRVGSEAFF.